The present T cell receptor beta chain was sequenced within a study of OX40 agonist ivuxolimab in advanced cancers. Only in-frame clones appear in the TCRdb table, and some are missing; sequencing was by immunoSEQ multiplex PCR. The sample has tens of thousands of clones, 85% to 90% seen once. CDR1 is SGHRS and CDR2 is YFSETQ in the germline V gene. The junction had 4 bases not matched to a gene; V was cut back by 5 bases and J by 5 bases. CDR3 size: 13 residues. Sequences were derived from CD4+ or CD8+ T cells sorted from blood, sampled in a trial of the OX40 agonist ivuxolimab. The clonotype originates from an adult with an advanced solid tumor such as melanoma, head and neck, liver or kidney cancer. This rearrangement joins TRBV5-1 to TRBJ2-7; TRBD1 matches 10 bases. The DNA for the CDR3 is TGCGCCAGCAGGGGACAGGGGTTCGACGAGCAGTACTTC. Amino acid sequence: CASRGQGFDEQYF.